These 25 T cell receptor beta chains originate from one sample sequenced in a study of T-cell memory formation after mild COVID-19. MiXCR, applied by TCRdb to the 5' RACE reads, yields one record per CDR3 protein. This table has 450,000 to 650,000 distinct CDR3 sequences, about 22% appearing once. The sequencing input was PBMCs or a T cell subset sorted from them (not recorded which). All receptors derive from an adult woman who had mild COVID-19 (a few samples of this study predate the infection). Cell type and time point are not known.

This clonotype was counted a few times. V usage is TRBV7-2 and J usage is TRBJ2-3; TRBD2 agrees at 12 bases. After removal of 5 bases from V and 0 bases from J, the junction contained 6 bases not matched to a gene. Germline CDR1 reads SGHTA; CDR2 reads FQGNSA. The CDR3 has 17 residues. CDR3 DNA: TGTGCCAGCAGCCCAAGGACTAGCGGGGCTAGCACAGATACGCAGTATTTT. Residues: CASSPRTSGASTDTQYF.

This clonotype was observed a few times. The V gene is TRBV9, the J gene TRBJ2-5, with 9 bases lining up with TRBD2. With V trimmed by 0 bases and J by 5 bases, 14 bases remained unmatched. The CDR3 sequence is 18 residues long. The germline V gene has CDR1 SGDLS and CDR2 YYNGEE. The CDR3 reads CASSVAHLAGGRRETQYF. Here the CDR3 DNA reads TGTGCCAGCAGCGTAGCCCACCTGGCGGGAGGGCGGAGGGAGACCCAGTACTTC.

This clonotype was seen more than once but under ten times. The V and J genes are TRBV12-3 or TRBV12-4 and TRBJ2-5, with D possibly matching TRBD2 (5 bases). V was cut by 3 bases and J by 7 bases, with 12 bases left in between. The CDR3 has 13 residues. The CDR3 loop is CASSLGPLGTQYF. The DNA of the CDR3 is TGTGCCAGCAGTTTGGGCCCACTAGGGACCCAGTACTTC.

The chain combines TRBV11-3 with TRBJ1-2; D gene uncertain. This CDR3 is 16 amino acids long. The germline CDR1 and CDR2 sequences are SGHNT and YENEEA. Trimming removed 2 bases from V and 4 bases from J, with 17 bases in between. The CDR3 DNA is TGTGCCAGCAGCTTACCTGTGAGGGCGGCCCGCTATGGCTACACCTTC. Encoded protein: CASSLPVRAARYGYTF.

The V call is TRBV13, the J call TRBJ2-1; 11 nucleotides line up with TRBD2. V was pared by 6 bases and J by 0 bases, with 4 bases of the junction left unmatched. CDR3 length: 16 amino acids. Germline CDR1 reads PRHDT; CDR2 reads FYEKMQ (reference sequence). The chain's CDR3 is CASSFGLAGSYNEQFF. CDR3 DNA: TGTGCCAGCAGTTTCGGACTAGCGGGCTCCTACAATGAGCAGTTCTTC.

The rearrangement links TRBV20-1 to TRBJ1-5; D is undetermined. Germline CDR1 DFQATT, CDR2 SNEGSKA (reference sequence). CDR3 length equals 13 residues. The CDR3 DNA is TGCACCATGGGCCCGTCTTGTGCTCAGCCCCAGCATTTT. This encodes CTMGPSCAQPQHF.

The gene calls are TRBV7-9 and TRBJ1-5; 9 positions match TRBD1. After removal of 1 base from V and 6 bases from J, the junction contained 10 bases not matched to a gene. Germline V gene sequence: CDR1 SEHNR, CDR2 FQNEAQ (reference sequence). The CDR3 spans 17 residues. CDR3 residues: CASSLGVGTGGSQPQHF. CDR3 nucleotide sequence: TGTGCCAGCAGCTTAGGGGTAGGAACAGGGGGCTCTCAGCCCCAGCATTTT.

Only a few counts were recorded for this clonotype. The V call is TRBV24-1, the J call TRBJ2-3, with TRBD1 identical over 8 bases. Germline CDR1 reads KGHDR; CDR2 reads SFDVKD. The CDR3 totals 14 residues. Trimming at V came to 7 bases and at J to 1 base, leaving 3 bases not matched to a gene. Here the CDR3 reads CATSETGGTDTQYF. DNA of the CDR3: TGTGCCACCAGCGAGACAGGGGGCACAGATACGCAGTATTTT.

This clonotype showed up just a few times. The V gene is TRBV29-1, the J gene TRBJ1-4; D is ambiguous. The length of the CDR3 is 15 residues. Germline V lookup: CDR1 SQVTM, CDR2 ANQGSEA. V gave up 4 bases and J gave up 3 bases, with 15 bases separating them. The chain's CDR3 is CSVAQKESPNEKLFF. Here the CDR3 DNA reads TGCAGCGTTGCGCAGAAGGAGTCACCTAATGAAAAACTGTTTTTT.

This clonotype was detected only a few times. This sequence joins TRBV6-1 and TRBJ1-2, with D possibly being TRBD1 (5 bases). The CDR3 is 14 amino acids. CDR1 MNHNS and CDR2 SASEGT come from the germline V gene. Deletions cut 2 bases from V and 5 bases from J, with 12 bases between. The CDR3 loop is CASSEWGTVYGYTF. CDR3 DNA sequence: TGTGCCAGCAGTGAATGGGGCACGGTTTATGGCTACACCTTC.

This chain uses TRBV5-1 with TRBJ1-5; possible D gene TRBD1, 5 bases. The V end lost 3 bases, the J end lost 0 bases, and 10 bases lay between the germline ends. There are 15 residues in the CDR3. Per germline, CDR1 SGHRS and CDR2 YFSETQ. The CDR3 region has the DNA TGCGCCAGCAGCTATACAGGAAATAGCAATCAGCCCCAGCATTTT. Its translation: CASSYTGNSNQPQHF.

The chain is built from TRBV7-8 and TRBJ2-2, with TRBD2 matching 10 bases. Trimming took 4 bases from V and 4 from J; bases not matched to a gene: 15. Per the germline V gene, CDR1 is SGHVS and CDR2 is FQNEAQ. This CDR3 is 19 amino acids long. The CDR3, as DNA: TGTGCCAGCAGCTCGCGTGGGCTAGCGGGAGTTGGGAGCACCGGGGAGCTGTTTTTT. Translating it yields CASSSRGLAGVGSTGELFF. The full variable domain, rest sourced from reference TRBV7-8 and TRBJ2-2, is GAGVSQSPRYKVAKRGQDVALRCDPISGHVSLFWYQQALGQGPEFLTYFQNEAQLDKSGLPSDRFFAERPEGSVSTLKIQRTQQEDSAVYLCASSSRGLAGVGSTGELFFGEGSRLTVL.

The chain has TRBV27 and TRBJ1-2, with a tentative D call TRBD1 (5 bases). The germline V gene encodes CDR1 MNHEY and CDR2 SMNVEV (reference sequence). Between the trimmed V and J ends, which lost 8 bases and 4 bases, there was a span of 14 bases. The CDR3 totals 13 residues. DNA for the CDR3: TGTGCCAGCGGCCTTCTAGGGGTCTATGGCTACACCTTC. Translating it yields CASGLLGVYGYTF.

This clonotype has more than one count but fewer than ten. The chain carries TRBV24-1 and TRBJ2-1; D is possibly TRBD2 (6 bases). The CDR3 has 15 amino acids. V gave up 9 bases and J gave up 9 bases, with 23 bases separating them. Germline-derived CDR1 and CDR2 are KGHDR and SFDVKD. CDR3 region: CATDPGTEGSREQFF. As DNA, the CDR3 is TGTGCCACCGATCCGGGGACGGAGGGGTCGCGTGAGCAGTTCTTC.

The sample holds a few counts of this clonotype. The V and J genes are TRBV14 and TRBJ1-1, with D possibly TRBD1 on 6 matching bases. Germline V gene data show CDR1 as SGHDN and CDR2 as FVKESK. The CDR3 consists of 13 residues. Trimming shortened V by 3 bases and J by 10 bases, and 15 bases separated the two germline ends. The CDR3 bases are TGTGCCAGCAGCCAGACGTTCGGGGGGCGAGCTTTCTTT. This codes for CASSQTFGGRAFF.

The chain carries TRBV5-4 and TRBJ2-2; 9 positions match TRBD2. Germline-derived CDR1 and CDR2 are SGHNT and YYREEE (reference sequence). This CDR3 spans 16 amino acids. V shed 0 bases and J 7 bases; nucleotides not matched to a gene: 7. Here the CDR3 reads CASSLVPSGNHGELFF. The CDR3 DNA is TGTGCCAGCAGCTTGGTGCCTAGCGGGAACCACGGGGAGCTGTTTTTT.

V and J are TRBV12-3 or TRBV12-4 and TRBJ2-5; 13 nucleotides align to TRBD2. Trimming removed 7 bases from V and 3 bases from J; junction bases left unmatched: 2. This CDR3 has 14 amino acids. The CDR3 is CASKGTSGEETQYF. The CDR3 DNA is TGTGCCAGCAAGGGGACTAGCGGGGAAGAGACCCAGTACTTC.

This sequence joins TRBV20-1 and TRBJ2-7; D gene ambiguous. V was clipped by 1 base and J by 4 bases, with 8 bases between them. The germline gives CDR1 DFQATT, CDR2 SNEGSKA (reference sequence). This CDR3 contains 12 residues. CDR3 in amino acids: CSARGNEYEQYF. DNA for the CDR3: TGCAGTGCTAGAGGTAATGAGTACGAGCAGTACTTC.

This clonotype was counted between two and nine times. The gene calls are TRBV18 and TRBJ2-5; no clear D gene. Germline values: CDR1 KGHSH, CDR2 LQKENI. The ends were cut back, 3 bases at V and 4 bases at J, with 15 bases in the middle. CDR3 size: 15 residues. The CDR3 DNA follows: TGTGCCAGCTCACCCCGTCTTCGAGAGTTAGAGACCCAGTACTTC. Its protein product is CASSPRLRELETQYF. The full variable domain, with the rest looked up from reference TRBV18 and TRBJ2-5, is NAGVMQNPRHLVRRRGQEARLRCSPMKGHSHVYWYRQLPEEGLKFMVYLQKENIIDESGMPKERFSAEFPKEGPSILRIQQVVRGDSAAYFCASSPRLRELETQYFGPGTRLLVL.

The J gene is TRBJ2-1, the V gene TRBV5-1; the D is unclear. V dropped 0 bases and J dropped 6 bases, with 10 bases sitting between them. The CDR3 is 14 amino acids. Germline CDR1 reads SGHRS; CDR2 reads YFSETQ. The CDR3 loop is CASSLGGRFNEQFF. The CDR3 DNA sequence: TGCGCCAGCAGCTTGGGTGGTAGATTCAATGAGCAGTTCTTC.

CDR3 loop: CSAKSGNTIYF. CDR3 DNA: TGCAGTGCCAAGTCTGGAAACACCATATATTTT. The chain uses TRBV20-1 and TRBJ1-3; no reliable D call. The CDR3 runs to 11 residues. V lost 6 bases and J lost 1, with 4 bases in between. Germline CDR1 reads DFQATT; CDR2 reads SNEGSKA (reference sequence).

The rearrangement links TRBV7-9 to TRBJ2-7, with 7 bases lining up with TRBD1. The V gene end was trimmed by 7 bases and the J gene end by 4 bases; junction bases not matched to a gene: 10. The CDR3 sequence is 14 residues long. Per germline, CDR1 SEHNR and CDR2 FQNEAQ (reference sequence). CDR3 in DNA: TGTGCCAGCACCGTTACAGGGGCCGAGTACGAGCAGTACTTC. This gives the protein CASTVTGAEYEQYF.

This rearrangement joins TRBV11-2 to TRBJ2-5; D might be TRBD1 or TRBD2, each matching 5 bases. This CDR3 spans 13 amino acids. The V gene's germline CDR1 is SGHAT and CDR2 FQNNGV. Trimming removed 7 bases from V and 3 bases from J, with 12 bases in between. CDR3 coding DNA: TGTGCCAGCACCCCGGGGCGAGAAGAGACCCAGTACTTC. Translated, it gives CASTPGREETQYF.

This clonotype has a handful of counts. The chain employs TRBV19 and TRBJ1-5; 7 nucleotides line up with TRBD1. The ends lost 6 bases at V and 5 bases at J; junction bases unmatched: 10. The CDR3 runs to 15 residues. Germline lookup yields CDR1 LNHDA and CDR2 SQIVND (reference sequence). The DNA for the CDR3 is TGTGCCAGTAGCACAGGGGAGGGTATGGATCAGCCCCAGCATTTT. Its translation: CASSTGEGMDQPQHF.

Here the CDR3 DNA reads TGCGCCAGCAGCACCCGGACAGGGGGCCCCCGGAATGAGCAGTTCTTC. As protein: CASSTRTGGPRNEQFF. The chain combines TRBV5-1 with TRBJ2-1; 11 nucleotides match TRBD1. CDR3 length: 16 amino acids. V was pared by 4 bases and J by 7 bases, with 10 bases of the junction left unmatched. The germline V gene encodes CDR1 SGHRS and CDR2 YFSETQ.